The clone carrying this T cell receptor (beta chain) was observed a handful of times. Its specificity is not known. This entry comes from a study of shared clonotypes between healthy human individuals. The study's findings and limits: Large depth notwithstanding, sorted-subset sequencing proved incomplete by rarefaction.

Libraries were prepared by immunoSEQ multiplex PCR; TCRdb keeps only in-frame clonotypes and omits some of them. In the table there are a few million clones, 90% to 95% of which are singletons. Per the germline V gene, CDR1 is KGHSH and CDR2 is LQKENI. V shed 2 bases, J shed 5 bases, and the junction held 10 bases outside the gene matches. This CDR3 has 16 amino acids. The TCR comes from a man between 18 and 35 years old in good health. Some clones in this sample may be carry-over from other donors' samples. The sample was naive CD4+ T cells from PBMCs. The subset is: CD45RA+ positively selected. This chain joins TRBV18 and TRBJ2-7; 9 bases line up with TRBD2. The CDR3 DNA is TGTGCCAGCTCACCAAGGTCTAGCGGGAATCGGGACGAGCAGTACTTC. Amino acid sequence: CASSPRSSGNRDEQYF.